What follows are 32 T cell receptor beta chains derived from one specimen sequenced in a study of shared clonotypes between healthy human individuals (dated by TCRdb to about 2020). The protocol used for the library was the immunoSEQ multiplex PCR assay. TCRdb took over this immuneACCESS table, retaining in-frame rearrangements with V and J assigned. Such tables are incomplete; in checked studies, under half of the missing clones stem from an unresolved V gene, and the remainder is unexplained. For this sample there are millions of clones; over 85% appear just once. About 0.41% of the sample comes from the top ten. What was sequenced was naive CD4+ T cells from PBMCs. In light of the paper, this sample's cell subset or site label describes: CD45RA+ positively selected. The receptor set was obtained from a man aged 18 to 35 in good health. Some clones in this sample may be carry-over from other donors' samples.

This clone was detected only a few times. V usage is TRBV30 and J usage is TRBJ1-5; maybe TRBD1 (5 bases). Trimming took 0 bases from V and 7 from J, leaving 7 bases between them. The CDR3 is made up of 12 amino acids. The germline gives CDR1 GTSNPN, CDR2 SVGIG (reference sequence). The CDR3 loop is CAWSVGVQPQHF. In DNA, the CDR3 is TGTGCCTGGAGTGTGGGGGTCCAGCCCCAGCATTTT.

The chain employs TRBV5-4 and TRBJ2-5; D might be TRBD2 (7 bases). The CDR3 runs 13 residues. Trimming took 4 bases from V and 6 from J, leaving 13 bases between them. CDR1 is SGHNT, CDR2 YYREEE, per germline (reference sequence). This chain's CDR3 is CASSQGGVKTQYF. The DNA for the CDR3 is TGTGCCAGCAGCCAAGGGGGGGTTAAGACCCAGTACTTC. Full variable domain (outside the CDR3, taken from reference TRBV5-4 and TRBJ2-5): ETGVTQSPTHLIKTRGQQVTLRCSSQSGHNTVSWYQQALGQGPQFIFQYYREEENGRGNFPPRFSGLQFPNYSSELNVNALELDDSALYLCASSQGGVKTQYFGPGTRLLVL.

Regarding this clone: Other DNA variants within this sample encode the same CDR3. The V and J genes are TRBV18 and TRBJ2-1; 8 nucleotides match TRBD1. The CDR3 is 12 amino acids. Germline loops: CDR1 KGHSH, CDR2 LQKENI. V was pared by 3 bases and J by 8 bases, with 0 bases of the junction left unmatched. The chain's CDR3 is CASSPTGDEQFF. The CDR3 nucleotides read TGTGCCAGCTCACCGACAGGGGATGAGCAGTTCTTC.

The CDR3 reads CASTRLAGVKNIQYF. In nucleotides, the CDR3 is TGTGCCAGCACTCGGCTAGCGGGAGTCAAAAACATTCAGTACTTC. The chain couples TRBV2 to TRBJ2-4; 10 positions match TRBD2. The CDR3 has 15 amino acids. J gave up 3 bases and V 7 bases, and 6 bases lay outside the gene matches. Germline V gene sequence: CDR1 SNHLY, CDR2 FYNNEI.

The chain joins TRBV5-6 to TRBJ1-5; tentative D call: TRBD1 (5 bases). Trimming took off 4 bases at V and 0 bases at J, with 11 bases between the two ends. Germline V lookup: CDR1 SGHDT, CDR2 YYEEEE. The CDR3 covers 15 residues. CDR3 loop: CASSARGNSNQPQHF. Written as DNA, the CDR3 is TGTGCCAGCAGCGCCCGGGGGAATAGCAATCAGCCCCAGCATTTT.

This chain links TRBV12-1 with TRBJ1-3. TRBV12-1 is deemed a pseudogene. This CDR3 region has 15 residues. The DNA for the CDR3 is TGTGCCAGCAGCTTTTTTCTAAGCTCTGGAAACACCATATATTTT. Translation: CASSFFLSSGNTIYF.

The chain has TRBV5-1 and TRBJ1-2; the match to TRBD1 covers 7 bases. Germline V gives CDR1 SGHRS, CDR2 YFSETQ. The V gene end was trimmed by 5 bases and the J gene end by 4 bases; junction bases not matched to a gene: 14. The CDR3 spans 16 residues. CDR3 DNA sequence: TGCGCCAGCAGACCCGTGGTGGGCAGGGGGACCTATGGCTACACCTTC. Its translation is CASRPVVGRGTYGYTF.

The V and J genes are TRBV29-1 and TRBJ1-5, with 7 positions matching TRBD1. CDR1 and CDR2 (germline): SQVTM, ANQGSEA. With V trimmed by 3 bases and J by 9 bases, 5 bases remained unmatched. This CDR3 spans 12 amino acids. The CDR3 region is CSVETGKGPQHF. The CDR3 nucleotides read TGCAGCGTTGAGACAGGGAAGGGGCCCCAGCATTTT. Full variable domain (missing parts from reference TRBV29-1 and TRBJ1-5): SAVISQKPSRDICQRGTSLTIQCQVDSQVTMMFWYRQQPGQSLTLIATANQGSEATYESGFVIDKFPISRPNLTFSTLTVSNMSPEDSSIYLCSVETGKGPQHFGDGTRLSIL.

The chain couples TRBV18 to TRBJ1-1, with D unresolved. Trimming removed 3 bases from V and 7 bases from J, with 9 bases in between. The CDR3 is 12 residues long. CDR1 KGHSH and CDR2 LQKENI come from the germline V gene. CDR3 residues: CASSPGEGEAFF. CDR3 sequence (DNA): TGTGCCAGCTCACCTGGGGAGGGTGAAGCTTTCTTT. Full variable domain (outside the CDR3, taken from reference TRBV18 and TRBJ1-1): NAGVMQNPRHLVRRRGQEARLRCSPMKGHSHVYWYRQLPEEGLKFMVYLQKENIIDESGMPKERFSAEFPKEGPSILRIQQVVRGDSAAYFCASSPGEGEAFFGQGTRLTVV.

This rearrangement joins TRBV7-3 to TRBJ2-1, with TRBD2 matching 9 bases. Trimming at V came to 0 bases and at J to 7 bases, leaving 7 bases not matched to a gene. The CDR3 extends over 16 amino acids. In germline, CDR1 is SGHTA, CDR2 FQGTGA. The CDR3 loop reads CASSLTAGGPVNEQFF. CDR3 DNA: TGTGCCAGCAGCTTAACGGCGGGAGGGCCGGTTAATGAGCAGTTCTTC.

J is TRBJ1-3 and V is TRBV5-1, with 7 bases identical to TRBD1. Unmatched junction bases numbered 7, after V lost 4 bases and J lost 0 bases. The length of the CDR3 is 16 residues. Germline CDR1 reads SGHRS; CDR2 reads YFSETQ. CDR3 bases: TGCGCCAGCAGCACTGTGACAGGGAGCTCTGGAAACACCATATATTTT. It specifies CASSTVTGSSGNTIYF.

The V gene is TRBV5-1, the J gene TRBJ1-2; D unclear. The CDR3 extends over 14 amino acids. Trimming left V 1 base short and J 5 bases short, with 12 bases between. Germline V gives CDR1 SGHRS, CDR2 YFSETQ. CDR3 sequence: CASSLNVEIYGYTF. The CDR3 region has the DNA TGCGCCAGCAGCTTGAACGTTGAGATATATGGCTACACCTTC.

The gene calls are TRBV4-1 and TRBJ2-7; D is possibly TRBD1 (6 bases). V was clipped by 4 bases and J by 0 bases, with 22 bases between them. The CDR3 contains 18 residues. Germline CDR1 reads MGHRA; CDR2 reads YSYEKL. CDR3 nucleotides: TGCGCCAGCAGCCGAACGGGTCGCCGACAGGCCAGCTCCTACGAGCAGTACTTC. It specifies CASSRTGRRQASSYEQYF.

The V call is TRBV7-3, the J call TRBJ2-1; 7 bases agree with TRBD2. Looked up from germline, CDR1 is SGHTA and CDR2 is FQGTGA. The CDR3 sequence is 16 residues long. Trimming cost V 2 bases and J 4 bases; bases outside gene matches: 8. The CDR3 region has the DNA TGTGCCAGCAGCTTAGTTGCGGGGAGGGTTTACAATGAGCAGTTCTTC. It yields the protein CASSLVAGRVYNEQFF. The variable domain in full, with the rest retrieved from reference TRBV7-3 and TRBJ2-1, is GAGVSQTPSNKVTEKGKYVELRCDPISGHTALYWYRQSLGQGPEFLIYFQGTGAADDSGLPNDRFFAVRPEGSVSTLKIQRTERGDSAVYLCASSLVAGRVYNEQFFGPGTRLTVL.

J is TRBJ2-1 and V is TRBV9, with 14 bases fitting TRBD2. CDR3 size: 19 residues. Germline CDR1 SGDLS, CDR2 YYNGEE. With V trimmed by 0 bases and J by 6 bases, 11 bases remained unmatched. The CDR3 region has the DNA TGTGCCAGCAGCGTAGTTGGGACTAGCGGGAGCGGAGCCCCCAATGAGCAGTTCTTC. Protein sequence: CASSVVGTSGSGAPNEQFF.

DNA for the CDR3: TGTGCCAGCAGCTCGGGACTAGCGGGAGGGTTTTCCAACGAGCAGTACTTC. Amino acid sequence: CASSSGLAGGFSNEQYF. The rearrangement joins TRBV5-5 to TRBJ2-7, with 16 nucleotides matching TRBD2. Germline-derived CDR1 and CDR2 are SGHKS and YYEKEE (reference sequence). The junction had 8 bases not matched to a gene; V was cut back by 3 bases and J by 5 bases. CDR3 size: 17 residues. Supplemented by reference TRBV5-5 and TRBJ2-7, the full variable domain reads DAGVTQSPTHLIKTRGQQVTLRCSPISGHKSVSWYQQVLGQGPQFIFQYYEKEERGRGNFPDRFSARQFPNYSSELNVNALLLGDSALYLCASSSGLAGGFSNEQYFGPGTRLTVT.

The chain has TRBV5-1 and TRBJ2-5, with D perhaps given as TRBD1 or TRBD2 (5 bases each). V was trimmed by 4 bases and J by 5 bases, leaving 15 bases between them. Germline V gene lookup returns CDR1 SGHRS and CDR2 YFSETQ. The CDR3 is 14 residues long. The CDR3: CASSLGWGSETQYF. The CDR3 nucleotides are TGCGCCAGCAGCCTCGGGTGGGGGTCCGAGACCCAGTACTTC.

The gene calls are TRBV13 and TRBJ1-4, with 8 bases matching TRBD1. The CDR3 spans 16 residues. Germline CDR1 reads PRHDT; CDR2 reads FYEKMQ (reference sequence). V dropped 5 bases and J dropped 0; count of bases not matched to a gene: 5. CDR3 amino acids: CASSTSGGATNEKLFF. The CDR3 DNA reads TGTGCCAGCAGCACCTCAGGGGGCGCAACTAATGAAAAACTGTTTTTT. Full variable domain (remainder filled in from reference TRBV13 and TRBJ1-4): AAGVIQSPRHLIKEKRETATLKCYPIPRHDTVYWYQQGPGQDPQFLISFYEKMQSDKGSIPDRFSAQQFSDYHSELNMSSLELGDSALYFCASSTSGGATNEKLFFGSGTQLSVL.

This sequence joins TRBV5-4 and TRBJ2-7; possibly TRBD2 for D (5 bases). The V gene's germline CDR1 is SGHNT and CDR2 YYREEE (reference sequence). The germline V and J ends were trimmed by 4 bases and 1 base, with 9 bases remaining between them. The CDR3 length is 13 residues. The CDR3 DNA reads TGTGCCAGCAGCCCGGACTGGTCCTACGAGCAGTACTTC. It is translated as CASSPDWSYEQYF.

This clone was observed a single time. The rearrangement joins TRBV15 to TRBJ1-2; 7 bases line up with TRBD1. This CDR3 contains 17 residues. CDR1 and CDR2 (germline): LNHNV, YYDKDF (reference sequence). V dropped 3 bases and J dropped 3; count of bases not matched to a gene: 13. For the CDR3, the DNA is TGTGCCACCAGCAGCCCCATAGCGACAGGGTGGGACTATGGCTACACCTTC. Translation: CATSSPIATGWDYGYTF.

The V gene is TRBV9, the J gene TRBJ2-3; 7 bases agree with TRBD2. Looked up from germline, CDR1 is SGDLS and CDR2 is YYNGEE. The CDR3 contains 16 residues. Trimming took 0 bases from V and 4 from J; bases not matched to a gene: 8. CDR3 DNA: TGTGCCAGCAGCGTAGCAATTATGGGAGGGGCAGATACGCAGTATTTT. It translates to CASSVAIMGGADTQYF.

V gene TRBV11-2 combines with J gene TRBJ1-2; a weak D match, TRBD1 (5 bases). Germline V gene data show CDR1 as SGHAT and CDR2 as FQNNGV. This CDR3 contains 17 residues. The V and J ends lost 8 bases and 1 base respectively, with 23 bases between them. CDR3 in amino acids: CASAPQGATNFNYGYTF. CDR3 DNA: TGTGCCAGCGCCCCTCAGGGCGCCACAAATTTTAACTATGGCTACACCTTC.

The chain employs TRBV29-1 and TRBJ2-1; TRBD2 matches at 7 bases. In germline, CDR1 is SQVTM, CDR2 ANQGSEA. With 7 bases clipped from V and 0 bases from J, the junction kept 3 bases outside the gene matches. The CDR3 length is 13 residues. CDR3 protein: CSARGSSYNEQFF. CDR3 DNA: TGCAGCGCGCGGGGGAGCTCCTACAATGAGCAGTTCTTC.

For this clone: Other DNA sequences of this sample code for an identical CDR3. The V call is TRBV28, the J call TRBJ1-2; tentative D call: TRBD1 (5 bases). The CDR3 spans 15 residues. CDR1 is MDHEN and CDR2 is SYDVKM in the germline V gene. Deletions cut 5 bases from V and 4 bases from J, with 17 bases between. The CDR3 region is CASSLGGAAGYGYTF. The CDR3 region has the DNA TGTGCCAGCAGTCTGGGAGGGGCGGCAGGCTATGGCTACACCTTC.

As for this clone: This same CDR3 is encoded by further DNA sequences in the sample. The chain is built from TRBV29-1 and TRBJ1-1; perhaps TRBD1 as D (5 bases). Trimming pared 4 bases from V and 5 bases from J, leaving 17 bases between. Germline V gene data show CDR1 as SQVTM and CDR2 as ANQGSEA. This CDR3 spans 14 amino acids. As DNA, the CDR3 is TGCAGCGTTGCTTTTCAGGAGGCAGGGACTGAAGCTTTCTTT. Translation gives CSVAFQEAGTEAFF.

The chain is built from TRBV9 and TRBJ2-3; TRBD1 might be the D (7 bases). The CDR3 is 15 residues long. V was clipped by 7 bases and J by 6 bases, with 21 bases between them. Germline CDR1 SGDLS, CDR2 YYNGEE. The CDR3 protein is CASAGQTQGQDTQYF. The CDR3, as DNA: TGTGCCAGCGCGGGACAGACCCAAGGGCAGGATACGCAGTATTTT.

This sequence joins TRBV5-4 and TRBJ1-2; D is unresolved. The germline V gene has CDR1 SGHNT and CDR2 YYREEE (reference sequence). The V end was cut by 7 bases, the J end by 5 bases, with 24 bases between. This CDR3 has 16 residues. The CDR3 DNA reads as TGTGCCAGCTGTCGCCGGGCAAGGAGCTATGAGTATGGCTACACCTTC. Translating gives CASCRRARSYEYGYTF.

J is TRBJ2-7 and V is TRBV6-5; 8 bases are a match to TRBD2. Germline lookup yields CDR1 MNHEY and CDR2 SVGAGI. V was clipped by 2 bases and J by 2 bases; unmatched bases: 5. CDR3 length equals 15 residues. Written as DNA, the CDR3 is TGTGCCAGCAGTTACAGGGTAGCGGGAACCTACGAGCAGTACTTC. It specifies CASSYRVAGTYEQYF.

The V and J genes are TRBV29-1 and TRBJ1-2; D remains unclear. This CDR3 region has 11 residues. Trimming removed 4 bases at V and 7 bases at J, with 10 bases between. Looked up from germline, CDR1 is SQVTM and CDR2 is ANQGSEA. CDR3 coding DNA: TGCAGCGTTGGAAACTCTGCTGGCTACACCTTC. Encoded protein: CSVGNSAGYTF.

In its sample, this clone was seen once. The gene calls are TRBV21-1 and TRBJ1-5; TRBD1 reflects the table's D call only, with no check against the DNA. TRBV21-1 is described as a pseudogene. The CDR3 loop spans 17 amino acids. Here the CDR3 DNA reads TGTGCCAGCAGCAACCCAAAAGGACAGGGGGCCTATCAGCCCCAGCATTTT. Translation: CASSNPKGQGAYQPQHF.

V usage is TRBV7-8 and J usage is TRBJ2-7, with D perhaps TRBD2 (5 bases). This CDR3 has 13 residues. CDR1 is SGHVS and CDR2 is FQNEAQ in the germline V gene. Trimming stripped 3 bases from V and 6 bases from J, with 12 bases between. CDR3 residues: CASSFARVGEQYF. Here the CDR3 DNA reads TGTGCCAGCAGCTTTGCGCGGGTAGGCGAGCAGTACTTC.

The chain is built from TRBV7-3 and TRBJ2-7; TRBD2 matches 8 bases. Germline lookup yields CDR1 SGHTA and CDR2 FQGTGA. This CDR3 contains 17 residues. The V and J ends lost 5 bases and 0 bases, in that order; junction bases with no gene match: 12. The CDR3 DNA reads as TGTGCCAGCAGCCGAAGCCAGCCGGGGACTAGCTCCTACGAGCAGTACTTC. This gives the protein CASSRSQPGTSSYEQYF.